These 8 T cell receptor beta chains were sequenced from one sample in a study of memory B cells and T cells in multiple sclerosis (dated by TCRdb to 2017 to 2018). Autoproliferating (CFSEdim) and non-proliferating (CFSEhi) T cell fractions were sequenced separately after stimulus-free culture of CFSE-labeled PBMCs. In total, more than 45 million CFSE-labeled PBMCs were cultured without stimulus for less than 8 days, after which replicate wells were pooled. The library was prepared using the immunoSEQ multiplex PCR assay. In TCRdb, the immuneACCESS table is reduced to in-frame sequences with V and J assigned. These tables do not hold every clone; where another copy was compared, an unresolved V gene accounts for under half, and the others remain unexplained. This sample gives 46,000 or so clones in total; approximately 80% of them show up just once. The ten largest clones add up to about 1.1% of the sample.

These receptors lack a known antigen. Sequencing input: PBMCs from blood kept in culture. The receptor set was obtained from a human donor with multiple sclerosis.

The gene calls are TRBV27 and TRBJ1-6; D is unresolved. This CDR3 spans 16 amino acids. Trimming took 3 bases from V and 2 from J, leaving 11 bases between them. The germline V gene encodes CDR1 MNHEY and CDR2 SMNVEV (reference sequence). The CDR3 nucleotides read TGTGCCAGCAGTTTGGAGGGTGGGCCCTATAATTCACCCCTCCACTTT. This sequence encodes CASSLEGGPYNSPLHF.

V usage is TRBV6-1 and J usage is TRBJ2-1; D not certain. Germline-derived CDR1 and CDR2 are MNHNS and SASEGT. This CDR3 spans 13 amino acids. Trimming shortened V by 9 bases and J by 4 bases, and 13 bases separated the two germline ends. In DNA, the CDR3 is TGTGCCAGTTCAACGGACCAATACAATGAGCAGTTCTTC. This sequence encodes CASSTDQYNEQFF.

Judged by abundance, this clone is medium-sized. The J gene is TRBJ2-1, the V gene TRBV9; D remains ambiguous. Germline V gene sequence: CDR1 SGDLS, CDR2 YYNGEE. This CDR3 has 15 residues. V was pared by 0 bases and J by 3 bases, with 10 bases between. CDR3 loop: CASSVEVSFYNEQFF. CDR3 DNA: TGTGCCAGCAGCGTAGAAGTCTCCTTCTACAATGAGCAGTTCTTC. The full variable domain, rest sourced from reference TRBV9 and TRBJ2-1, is DSGVTQTPKHLITATGQRVTLRCSPRSGDLSVYWYQQSLDQGLQFLIQYYNGEERAKGNILERFSAQQFPDLHSELNLSSLELGDSALYFCASSVEVSFYNEQFFGPGTRLTVL.

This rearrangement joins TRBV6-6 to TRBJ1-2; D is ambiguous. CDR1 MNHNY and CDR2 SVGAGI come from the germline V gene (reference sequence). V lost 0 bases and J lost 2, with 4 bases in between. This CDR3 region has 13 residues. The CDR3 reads CASSYSANYGYTF. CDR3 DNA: TGTGCCAGCAGTTACTCAGCGAACTATGGCTACACCTTC.

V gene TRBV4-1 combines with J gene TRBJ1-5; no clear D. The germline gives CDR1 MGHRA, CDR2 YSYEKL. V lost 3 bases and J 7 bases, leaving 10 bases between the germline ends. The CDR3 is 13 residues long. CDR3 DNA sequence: TGCGCCAGCAGCCAGCCGTGGGAGCAGCCCCAGCATTTT. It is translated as CASSQPWEQPQHF.

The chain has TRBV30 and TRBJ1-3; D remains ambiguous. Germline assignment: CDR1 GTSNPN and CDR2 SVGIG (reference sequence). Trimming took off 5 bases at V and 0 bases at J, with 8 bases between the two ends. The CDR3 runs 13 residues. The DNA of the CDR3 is TGTGCCTGGTCCGGGCTCTCTGGAAACACCATATATTTT. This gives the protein CAWSGLSGNTIYF. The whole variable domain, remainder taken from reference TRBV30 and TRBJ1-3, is SQTIHQWPATLVQPVGSPLSLECTVEGTSNPNLYWYRQAAGRGLQLLFYSVGIGQISSEVPQNLSASRPQDRQFILSSKKLLLSDSGFYLCAWSGLSGNTIYFGEGSWLTVV.

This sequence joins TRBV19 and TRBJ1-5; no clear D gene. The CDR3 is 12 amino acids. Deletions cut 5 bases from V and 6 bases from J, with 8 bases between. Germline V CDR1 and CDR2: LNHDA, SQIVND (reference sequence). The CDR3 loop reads CASSEVAQPQHF. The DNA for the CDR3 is TGTGCCAGTAGTGAGGTGGCTCAGCCCCAGCATTTT.

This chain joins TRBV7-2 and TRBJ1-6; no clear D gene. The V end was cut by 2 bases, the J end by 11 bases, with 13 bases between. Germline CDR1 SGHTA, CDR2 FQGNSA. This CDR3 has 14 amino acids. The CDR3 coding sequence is TGTGCCAGCAGCTTATCCCAACAAGCTACACCCCTCCACTTT. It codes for CASSLSQQATPLHF.